This T cell receptor (beta chain) was recovered during a study of human T cells and chemical hapten exposure. Study conclusions and caveats: Donors were affected by alopecia, so their immune reaction might vary from that of healthy individuals. Clustering by CDR3 similarity yielded significantly more large clusters from expanded TCRs than controls.

The CDR3 consists of 14 residues. Between the trimmed V and J ends, which lost 2 bases and 3 bases, there was a span of 11 bases. Looked up from germline, CDR1 is MNHEY and CDR2 is SVGEGT. With regard to this clonotype: Antigen unknown.

Individual cDNA molecules (in the library) carried attached unique molecular identifiers. As originally analysed: Sampled TCR counts reached a median of 95,638 per sample, with values ranging from about 23,224 to 690,600. TCRdb itself ran the RACE reads through MiXCR, one entry per CDR3 protein. TCRdb, not the authors, supplied the V and J calls. Of approximately 110,000 distinct CDR3 sequences in the sample, around 10% were seen once. Time point indicated: patch test 1, 2 weeks after DPC sensitization. Treatment meaning: therapeutic diphenylcyclopropenone sensitization with weekly scalp DPC. The gene calls are TRBV6-2 or TRBV6-3 and TRBJ2-7; D gene uncertain. The material was whole blood, obtained in connection with sensitization to the hapten diphenylcyclopropenone (DPC). This receptor was identified in a woman in her 40s with alopecia areata. Some clones in this sample may be carry-over from other donors' samples. CDR3 DNA: TGTGCCAGCAGTTACCTTAGGGATGACTACGAGCAGTACTTC. The encoded protein is CASSYLRDDYEQYF.